A single sample is the source of the 21 T cell receptor beta chains below, sequenced in a study of T-cell reconstitution after alpha-beta-depleted transplantation in children. Unique molecular identifiers were used to barcode this TCRbeta library. TCRdb redid the calling of the PCR reads with MiXCR, one entry per CDR3 protein. The table includes hundreds of thousands of distinct CDR3 sequences, 13% detected once. This sample comprised PBMCs, mostly from graft donor cells, obtained 360 days after TCRalphabeta/CD19-depleted stem cell transplant. Receptors originate from a male patient between 5 and 17 years old who had a stem cell transplant for acute myeloid leukemia, so the T cells may come from the graft donor.

This clonotype was counted between two and nine times. The V call is TRBV20-1, the J call TRBJ2-1, with TRBD2 identical over 9 bases. The CDR3 is 14 amino acids. CDR1 is DFQATT, CDR2 SNEGSKA, per germline (reference sequence). V lost 3 bases to trimming and J lost 3 bases; unmatched junction nucleotides: 3. The chain's CDR3 is CSASGTSNYNEQFF. The CDR3 coding sequence is TGCAGTGCTAGTGGGACTAGCAACTACAATGAGCAGTTCTTC.

This chain joins TRBV20-1 and TRBJ2-7, with 9 bases lining up with TRBD2. CDR1 and CDR2 from the germline V gene are DFQATT and SNEGSKA (reference sequence). The CDR3 consists of 16 residues. With V trimmed by 0 bases and J by 5 bases, 11 bases remained unmatched. CDR3 nucleotide sequence: TGCAGTGCTAGAGATCGATCTAGCGGGGTTCGGGACGAGCAGTACTTC. It codes for CSARDRSSGVRDEQYF.

A few counts support this clonotype. The J gene is TRBJ2-2, the V gene TRBV4-3; D is undetermined. The V gene's germline CDR1 is LGHNA and CDR2 YSLEER. Between the trimmed V and J ends, which lost 4 bases and 4 bases, there was a span of 13 bases. The CDR3 is 15 amino acids. In DNA, the CDR3 is TGCGCCAGCAGCCGGGCGGATACGCCCACCGGGGAGCTGTTTTTT. This sequence encodes CASSRADTPTGELFF.

V usage is TRBV7-3 and J usage is TRBJ2-1, with D unclear. The ends were cut back, 1 base at V and 8 bases at J, with 15 bases in the middle. Germline-derived CDR1 and CDR2 are SGHTA and FQGTGA. The CDR3 sequence is 15 residues long. The DNA of the CDR3 is TGTGCCAGCAGCTTAATAGGTCCCAACGACTATGAGCAGTTCTTC. Translated, it gives CASSLIGPNDYEQFF.

This clonotype was detected only a few times. The chain joins TRBV6-5 to TRBJ2-1; 9 bases agree with TRBD2. Per the germline V gene, CDR1 is MNHEY and CDR2 is SVGAGI. CDR3 length: 15 residues. V lost 2 bases and J lost 8; bases outside the gene matches: 7. For the CDR3, the DNA is TGTGCCAGCAGTTACCGGGCTAGCGGGGACGATGAGCAGTTCTTC. Its translation is CASSYRASGDDEQFF.

This chain connects TRBV29-1 to TRBJ2-1, with D perhaps TRBD1 (6 bases). This CDR3 has 14 residues. Trimming removed 8 bases from V and 3 bases from J, with 17 bases in between. Germline V lookup: CDR1 SQVTM, CDR2 ANQGSEA. DNA for the CDR3: TGCAGCTTTCCCAGGGGCCCTCTCTACAATGAGCAGTTCTTC. This codes for CSFPRGPLYNEQFF.

The J gene is TRBJ1-1, the V gene TRBV20-1; D is ambiguous. The germline V and J ends were trimmed by 3 bases and 1 base, with 12 bases remaining between them. Germline V gene sequence: CDR1 DFQATT, CDR2 SNEGSKA (reference sequence). CDR3 length: 14 residues. For the CDR3, the DNA is TGCAGTGCTAGTGCTCCGTCCCCGAACACTGAAGCTTTCTTT. This sequence encodes CSASAPSPNTEAFF.

V gene TRBV20-1 combines with J gene TRBJ2-3, with D uncertain. Germline V lookup: CDR1 DFQATT, CDR2 SNEGSKA (reference sequence). V shed 6 bases and J shed 6 bases, with 22 bases lying between them. The CDR3 totals 15 residues. The CDR3 region is CSAPPTSYGRDTQYF. DNA for the CDR3: TGCAGTGCCCCCCCGACCAGTTATGGCCGGGATACGCAGTATTTT.

This clonotype has ten or more counts. The V and J genes are TRBV12-3 or TRBV12-4 and TRBJ1-6; TRBD1 agrees at 8 bases. After removal of 5 bases from V and 9 bases from J, the junction contained 6 bases not matched to a gene. This CDR3 is built from 14 residues. In nucleotides, the CDR3 is TGTGCCAGCAGTCAGGGGGCGTTTAGTTCACCCCTCCACTTT. Residues: CASSQGAFSSPLHF.

This clonotype came up a few times. V and J are TRBV4-2 and TRBJ1-2; D is possibly TRBD1 (5 bases). The germline CDR1 and CDR2 sequences are LGHNA and YNFKEQ. Trimming cost V 1 base and J 8 bases, with 20 bases left between them. The CDR3 loop spans 16 amino acids. CDR3 in amino acids: CASSQAGLPGTSGYTF. Written as DNA, the CDR3 is TGTGCCAGCAGCCAAGCAGGTCTGCCAGGGACGAGCGGCTACACCTTC.

This clonotype was seen only a few times. CDR3 sequence reads: CSVERAGRISYNEQFF. The CDR3 DNA sequence: TGCAGCGTTGAACGGGCGGGACGAATCTCCTACAATGAGCAGTTCTTC. J is TRBJ2-1 and V is TRBV29-1; tentative D call: TRBD2 (6 bases). From germline, CDR1 is SQVTM and CDR2 ANQGSEA. The CDR3 loop spans 16 amino acids. The V gene lost 2 bases and the J gene lost 0 bases, with 14 bases spanning the gap.

This clonotype was counted only a few times. CDR3 bases: TGTGCCAGCAGTTTGAACAGCCCGGGACTAGGGGAGACCCAGTACTTC. It codes for CASSLNSPGLGETQYF. This chain joins TRBV12-3 or TRBV12-4 and TRBJ2-5, with TRBD2 matching 8 bases. V shed 3 bases, J shed 5 bases, and the junction held 11 bases outside the gene matches. The CDR3 extends over 16 amino acids.

This clonotype has at least ten counts. The chain has TRBV29-1 and TRBJ2-7, with 7 bases identical to TRBD1. Looked up from germline, CDR1 is SQVTM and CDR2 is ANQGSEA. V lost 5 bases and J lost 2; bases outside the gene matches: 3. This CDR3 comprises 12 residues. This chain's CDR3 is CSVLGTAYEQYF. The CDR3 DNA is TGCAGCGTTCTCGGGACAGCCTACGAGCAGTACTTC.

Regarding this clonotype: The junction differs from germline at one of its ends, possibly a read error. This chain joins TRBV19 and TRBJ2-1; tentative D call: TRBD1 (5 bases). CDR3 length: 13 amino acids. Germline V gives CDR1 LNHDA, CDR2 SQIVND (reference sequence). CDR3 protein: CASSPRVDNEQLF. As DNA, the CDR3 is TGTGCCAGTAGTCCCCGAGTGGACAATGAGCAGCTCTTC.

The table lists this clonotype with many counts. This chain links TRBV7-2 with TRBJ2-1; 10 bases line up with TRBD1. The germline CDR1 and CDR2 sequences are SGHTA and FQGNSA. V was clipped by 1 base and J by 7 bases; unmatched bases: 4. This CDR3 spans 15 amino acids. The CDR3 protein is CASSLVGTGVNEQFF. The CDR3 coding sequence is TGTGCCAGCAGCTTAGTCGGGACAGGGGTTAATGAGCAGTTCTTC.

This clonotype has a handful of counts. J is TRBJ1-2 and V is TRBV27; maybe TRBD1 (5 bases). The length of the CDR3 is 11 residues. The ends were cut back, 8 bases at V and 7 bases at J, with 11 bases in the middle. Germline CDR1 and CDR2: MNHEY and SMNVEV (reference sequence). CDR3 residues: CASGGVGGYTF. The CDR3 DNA is TGTGCCAGCGGGGGAGTTGGTGGCTACACCTTC.

This clonotype has a handful of counts. This chain uses TRBV11-1 with TRBJ2-7, with 8 bases that match TRBD2. V gave up 0 bases and J gave up 3 bases; unmatched junction bases: 13. The length of the CDR3 is 18 residues. Germline V lookup: CDR1 SGHAT, CDR2 FQDESV (reference sequence). In nucleotides, the CDR3 is TGTGCCAGCAGCTTAGCGCTCGATAGCGGGACGTACCTCTACGAGCAGTACTTC. Translating it yields CASSLALDSGTYLYEQYF.

This sequence joins TRBV20-1 and TRBJ2-7; perhaps D is TRBD1 or TRBD2 (5 bases each). The CDR3 totals 16 residues. Deletions cut 4 bases from V and 0 bases from J, with 19 bases between. CDR1 is DFQATT, CDR2 SNEGSKA, per germline (reference sequence). In DNA form, the CDR3 reads TGCAGTGCTACTAGCCAAAGGGACCGCGGCTCCTACGAGCAGTACTTC. Its protein is CSATSQRDRGSYEQYF.

This clonotype was recorded a few times. This chain links TRBV28 with TRBJ1-1; D not certain. CDR1 is MDHEN and CDR2 is SYDVKM in the germline V gene. Trimming took 3 bases from V and 0 from J, leaving 11 bases between them. CDR3 length equals 15 residues. Here the CDR3 reads CASSFRTLMNTEAFF. The CDR3 nucleotides read TGTGCCAGCAGTTTCAGGACCCTCATGAACACTGAAGCTTTCTTT.

The chain couples TRBV20-1 to TRBJ1-5, with unresolved D. This CDR3 region has 14 residues. Trimming stripped 0 bases from V and 4 bases from J, with 10 bases between. Germline CDR1 and CDR2: DFQATT and SNEGSKA (reference sequence). CDR3 sequence reads: CSARDYRENQPQHF. CDR3 in DNA: TGCAGTGCTAGAGATTACAGAGAAAATCAGCCCCAGCATTTT.

This clonotype was seen ten or more times. This chain connects TRBV12-3 or TRBV12-4 to TRBJ2-3; 10 bases are a match to TRBD2. With 6 bases clipped from V and 1 base from J, the junction kept 1 base outside the gene matches. The CDR3 has 14 residues. CDR3: CASRGLAGTDTQYF. CDR3 bases: TGTGCCAGCAGAGGACTAGCGGGCACAGATACGCAGTATTTT.